This record covers a single TCR beta chain. The antigen remains undetermined. In germline, CDR1 is SGHVS, CDR2 FNYEAQ. The trim removed 5 bases at V and 8 bases at J, leaving 10 bases unmatched. The CDR3 is 15 amino acids. This record comes from a study of OX40 agonist ivuxolimab in advanced cancers. Study information: Ivuxolimab, an antibody that agonizes OX40 (CD134), was administered to the patients. Past anti-PD-1, anti-PD-L1 or anti-CTLA-4 therapy was accepted, and 40% had received some.

Study observations and caveats: Antigen specificity of clonally expanded peripheral T cells was not established. Averaged across samples, CD8+ T cells carried more expanded clones than CD4+ did.

TCRdb keeps only in-frame clones here, not all; method: immunoSEQ multiplex PCR. The table lists just over 50,000 clones, around nine tenths of them singletons. This chain links TRBV7-6 with TRBJ2-1; 9 bases map to TRBD2. The sequence derives from an adult with an advanced solid tumor such as melanoma, head and neck, liver or kidney cancer. Sequenced material: CD4+ or CD8+ T cells sorted from blood, taken in a trial of the OX40 agonist ivuxolimab. The CDR3 DNA is TGTGCCAGCAGCCGGGAGCTAGCGGGATTGGATGAGCAGTTCTTC. Its translation is CASSRELAGLDEQFF.